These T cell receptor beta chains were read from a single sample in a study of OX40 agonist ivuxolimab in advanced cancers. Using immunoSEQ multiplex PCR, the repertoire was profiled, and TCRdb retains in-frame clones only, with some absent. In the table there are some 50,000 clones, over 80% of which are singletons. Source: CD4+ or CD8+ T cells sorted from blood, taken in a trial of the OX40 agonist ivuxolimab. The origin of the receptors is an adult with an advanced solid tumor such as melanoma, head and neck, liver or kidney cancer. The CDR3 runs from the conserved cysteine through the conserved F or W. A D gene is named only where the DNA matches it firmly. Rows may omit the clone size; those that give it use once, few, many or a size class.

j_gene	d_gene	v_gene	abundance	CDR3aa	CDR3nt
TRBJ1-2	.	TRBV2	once	CASIEGQGGYGYTF	TGTGCCAGCATTGAGGGGCAGGGCGGGTATGGCTACACCTTC
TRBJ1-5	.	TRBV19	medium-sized	CASSNMGSYSNQPQHF	TGTGCCAGTAGTAATATGGGGAGTTATAGCAATCAGCCCCAGCATTTT
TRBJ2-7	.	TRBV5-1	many	CASSRFQGGEQYF	TGCGCCAGCAGCCGTTTTCAGGGAGGCGAGCAGTACTTC
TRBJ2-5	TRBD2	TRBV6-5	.	CASTLAGRETQYF	TGTGCCAGCACTCTAGCGGGAAGAGAGACCCAGTACTTC
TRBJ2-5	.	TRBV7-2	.	CASSLFLAQQETQYF	TGTGCCAGCAGCTTATTTCTTGCCCAGCAAGAGACCCAGTACTTC
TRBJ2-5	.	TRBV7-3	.	CASSSDGQETQYF	TGTGCCAGCAGCTCGGACGGCCAAGAGACCCAGTACTTC
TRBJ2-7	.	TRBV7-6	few	CASSFDRSYEQYF	TGTGCCAGCAGCTTTGACAGGAGCTACGAGCAGTACTTC
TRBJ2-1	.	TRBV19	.	CASSIQGGNNEQFF	TGTGCCAGTAGTATTCAGGGCGGAAACAATGAGCAGTTCTTC
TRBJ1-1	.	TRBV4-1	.	CASSQDGGGESGNTEAFF	TGCGCCAGCAGCCAAGATGGGGGGGGTGAGTCAGGGAACACTGAAGCTTTCTTT
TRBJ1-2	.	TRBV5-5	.	CASSLASNYGYTF	TGTGCCAGCAGCTTGGCCTCAAACTATGGCTACACCTTC
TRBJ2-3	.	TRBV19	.	CASRPASTDTQYF	TGTGCCAGTAGGCCGGCCAGCACAGATACGCAGTATTTT
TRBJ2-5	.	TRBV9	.	CASSVGANEVVETQYF	TGTGCCAGCAGCGTAGGAGCCAATGAGGTAGTAGAGACCCAGTACTTC
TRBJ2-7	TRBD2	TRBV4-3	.	CASSQDFGRGLSEQYF	TGCGCCAGCAGCCAAGACTTCGGGAGGGGTCTTTCCGAGCAGTACTTC
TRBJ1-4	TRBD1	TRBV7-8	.	CASSPTLTGKNEKLFF	TGTGCCAGCAGCCCGACCCTGACAGGGAAGAATGAAAAACTGTTTTTT
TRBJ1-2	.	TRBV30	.	CASPSDSLHGYTF	TGTGCCTCGCCTTCGGACAGCCTCCATGGCTACACCTTC
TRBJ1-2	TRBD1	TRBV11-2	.	CASSLDQGAGGYTF	TGTGCCAGCAGCTTAGACCAGGGGGCCGGAGGCTACACCTTC
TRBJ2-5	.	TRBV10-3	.	CAISAEGETQYF	TGTGCCATCAGTGCAGAAGGGGAGACCCAGTACTTC
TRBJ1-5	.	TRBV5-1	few	CASSIDSQNPAQHF	TGCGCCAGCAGCATCGACAGCCAGAACCCAGCCCAGCATTTT
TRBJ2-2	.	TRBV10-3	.	CAISEFPGNTGELFF	TGTGCCATCAGTGAGTTCCCCGGTAACACCGGGGAGCTGTTTTTT
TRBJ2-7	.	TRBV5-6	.	CASSLASYEQYF	TGTGCCAGCAGCTTGGCGTCCTACGAGCAGTACTTC